A selection of T cell receptor beta chains follows, all from one sample in a study of vaccination and CD4 T cells after COVID-19. MiXCR, run by TCRdb on the PCR reads, gives a single entry per CDR3 protein. The table records more than 9,000 distinct CDR3 sequences, roughly 23% of them present only once. These receptors are not linked to any known antigen. Sequenced here: CD4+ T cells from blood, cultured in vitro, sampled before SARS-CoV-2 vaccination. These receptors originate from a human donor who received a COVID-19 vaccine. The CDR3 runs from the conserved cysteine through the conserved F or W. The D gene is left open where the match is weak. Clone size is stated in some rows and not others, as once, few, many or a class when expanded.

cdr3_length: 14
j_call: TRBJ2-7
v_call: TRBV5-1
clone_size: .
d_call: TRBD1
cdr3_nt: TGCGCCAGCAGCCCCGGGACAGGGGACTACGAGCAGTACTTC
cdr3_aa: CASSPGTGDYEQYF

cdr3_length: 15
j_call: TRBJ2-3
v_call: TRBV6-5
clone_size: .
d_call: TRBD2
cdr3_nt: TGTGCCAGCAGTTATCGGGTAGCGGGGGTTGATACGCAGTATTTT
cdr3_aa: CASSYRVAGVDTQYF

cdr3_length: 14
j_call: TRBJ2-5
v_call: TRBV20-1
clone_size: few
d_call: TRBD2
cdr3_nt: TGCAGTGCTCCGGGCGGGGGGTCCCGGGAGACCCAGTACTTC
cdr3_aa: CSAPGGGSRETQYF

cdr3_length: 11
j_call: TRBJ2-5
v_call: TRBV5-1
clone_size: .
d_call: .
cdr3_nt: TGCGCCAGCAGCCTCCAAGAGACCCAGTACTTC
cdr3_aa: CASSLQETQYF

cdr3_length: 17
j_call: TRBJ2-5
v_call: TRBV11-3
clone_size: medium-sized
d_call: .
cdr3_nt: TGTGCCAGCAGCTTAGGCAGGCGGCCCCTGTATGAGGAGACCCAGTACTTC
cdr3_aa: CASSLGRRPLYEETQYF

cdr3_length: 15
j_call: TRBJ1-2
v_call: TRBV7-2
clone_size: few
d_call: TRBD1
cdr3_nt: TGTGCCAGCAGCGCGGACAGGCGACAAGGCTATGGCTACACCTTC
cdr3_aa: CASSADRRQGYGYTF

cdr3_length: 14
j_call: TRBJ2-5
v_call: TRBV5-1
clone_size: few
d_call: .
cdr3_nt: TGCGCCAGCAGCTTGGCAGGGATGGAAGAGACCCAGTACTTC
cdr3_aa: CASSLAGMEETQYF

cdr3_length: 13
j_call: TRBJ2-1
v_call: TRBV6-1
clone_size: .
d_call: .
cdr3_nt: TGTGCCAGCAGAGAAGGTTGGGTCCATGAGCAGTTCTTC
cdr3_aa: CASREGWVHEQFF

cdr3_length: 14
j_call: TRBJ1-1
v_call: TRBV7-9
clone_size: .
d_call: TRBD1
cdr3_nt: TGTGCCAGCAGCTTAGCCTCGCAGGGGGCGACGGCTTTCTTT
cdr3_aa: CASSLASQGATAFF

cdr3_length: 13
j_call: TRBJ2-2
v_call: TRBV20-1
clone_size: few
d_call: .
cdr3_nt: TGCAGTGCTTCTAGCGTGAACACCGGGGAGCTGTTTTTT
cdr3_aa: CSASSVNTGELFF

cdr3_length: 14
j_call: TRBJ2-5
v_call: TRBV12-3/TRBV12-4
clone_size: few
d_call: .
cdr3_nt: TGTGCCAGCAGTTCTTTCGGGTACACAGAGACCCAGTACTTC
cdr3_aa: CASSSFGYTETQYF

cdr3_length: 15
j_call: TRBJ1-1
v_call: TRBV24-1
clone_size: few
d_call: TRBD1
cdr3_nt: TGTGCCACCAGTGATTCGACAGGGAGAAACACTGAAGCTTTCTTT
cdr3_aa: CATSDSTGRNTEAFF

cdr3_length: 13
j_call: TRBJ2-1
v_call: TRBV24-1
clone_size: few
d_call: .
cdr3_nt: TGTGCCACCAGGGAGACCTCCTACAATGAGCAGTTCTTC
cdr3_aa: CATRETSYNEQFF

cdr3_length: 15
j_call: TRBJ1-1
v_call: TRBV21-1
clone_size: few
d_call: .
cdr3_nt: TGTGCCAGCAGCAGAGACAGGGGGCTGTACACTGAAGCTTTCTTT
cdr3_aa: CASSRDRGLYTEAFF

cdr3_length: 15
j_call: TRBJ2-1
v_call: TRBV20-1
clone_size: .
d_call: TRBD2
cdr3_nt: TGCAGTGCTCCCCCCCGGGGGGACTTCTACAATGAGCAGTTCTTC
cdr3_aa: CSAPPRGDFYNEQFF

cdr3_length: 15
j_call: TRBJ2-7
v_call: TRBV5-1
clone_size: few
d_call: TRBD2
cdr3_nt: TGCGCCAGCAGCCACTCGGGACTAGCGTCCTACGAGCAGTACTTC
cdr3_aa: CASSHSGLASYEQYF

cdr3_length: 16
j_call: TRBJ1-2
v_call: TRBV19
clone_size: .
d_call: TRBD1
cdr3_nt: TGTGCCAGTAGTATAGAGGCTCAGGCAGGGGGCAGAGGCTACACCTTC
cdr3_aa: CASSIEAQAGGRGYTF

cdr3_length: 14
j_call: TRBJ1-1
v_call: TRBV5-1
clone_size: .
d_call: TRBD1
cdr3_nt: TGCGCCAGCAGCGGGAGACAGGGTGACGGTGAAGCTTTCTTT
cdr3_aa: CASSGRQGDGEAFF

cdr3_length: 12
j_call: TRBJ2-3
v_call: TRBV7-9
clone_size: medium-sized
d_call: .
cdr3_nt: TGTGCCAGCAGCTCCTCCGCAGATACGCAGTATTTT
cdr3_aa: CASSSSADTQYF

cdr3_length: 20
j_call: TRBJ1-6
v_call: TRBV28
clone_size: .
d_call: TRBD1
cdr3_nt: TGTGCCAGCAGTGCCGCGGGACAGGCTTTCCCCAGCTCCTATAATTCACCCCTCCACTTT
cdr3_aa: CASSAAGQAFPSSYNSPLHF

cdr3_length: 18
j_call: TRBJ2-1
v_call: TRBV6-2/TRBV6-3
clone_size: few
d_call: TRBD1
cdr3_nt: TGTGCCAGCAGTTACTCGATCACCGGGACAGGGGGTCAGGATGAGCAGTTCTTC
cdr3_aa: CASSYSITGTGGQDEQFF

cdr3_length: 14
j_call: TRBJ2-7
v_call: TRBV19
clone_size: .
d_call: TRBD1
cdr3_nt: TGTGCCAGTAGTGGACAGGGGAGCTCCTACGAGCAGTACTTC
cdr3_aa: CASSGQGSSYEQYF

cdr3_length: 14
j_call: TRBJ1-6
v_call: TRBV6-1
clone_size: few
d_call: .
cdr3_nt: TGTGCCAGCAGTGGACAGGTCGTGGATTCACCCCTCCACTTT
cdr3_aa: CASSGQVVDSPLHF

cdr3_length: 13
j_call: TRBJ1-6
v_call: TRBV6-5
clone_size: few
d_call: .
cdr3_nt: TGTGCCAGCAGTTACGAGCATAATTCACCCCTCCACTTT
cdr3_aa: CASSYEHNSPLHF

cdr3_length: 14
j_call: TRBJ1-5
v_call: TRBV21-1
clone_size: .
d_call: .
cdr3_nt: TGTGCCAGCAGCGGTCGACAGGGCGCTTGGCCCCAGCATTTT
cdr3_aa: CASSGRQGAWPQHF

cdr3_length: 14
j_call: TRBJ2-1
v_call: TRBV25-1
clone_size: .
d_call: .
cdr3_nt: TGTGCCAGCAGTGAATTTCGGGGGCGAAATGAGCAGTTCTTC
cdr3_aa: CASSEFRGRNEQFF

cdr3_length: 12
j_call: TRBJ2-5
v_call: TRBV2
clone_size: .
d_call: .
cdr3_nt: TGTGCCAGCGGAATGATCCAAGAGACCCAGTACTTC
cdr3_aa: CASGMIQETQYF

cdr3_length: 15
j_call: TRBJ1-2
v_call: TRBV12-3/TRBV12-4
clone_size: .
d_call: TRBD1
cdr3_nt: TGTGCCAGCAGCCCCGCGGCCCGACAGGGCTATGGCTACACCTTC
cdr3_aa: CASSPAARQGYGYTF

cdr3_length: 13
j_call: TRBJ2-1
v_call: TRBV19
clone_size: .
d_call: .
cdr3_nt: TGTGCCAGTAGTCCGGGAGAGGGGTATGAGCAGTTCTTC
cdr3_aa: CASSPGEGYEQFF

cdr3_length: 14
j_call: TRBJ1-1
v_call: TRBV12-3/TRBV12-4
clone_size: few
d_call: .
cdr3_nt: TGTGCCAGCAACAAACAGGGATGGAGCACTGAAGCTTTCTTT
cdr3_aa: CASNKQGWSTEAFF

cdr3_length: 14
j_call: TRBJ1-3
v_call: TRBV5-4
clone_size: few
d_call: .
cdr3_nt: TGTGCCAGCAGCCAAACAGGGTCTGGAAACACCATATATTTT
cdr3_aa: CASSQTGSGNTIYF

cdr3_length: 13
j_call: TRBJ2-7
v_call: TRBV20-1
clone_size: few
d_call: .
cdr3_nt: TGCAGTGCTGTGGTCCTCGGCTCCTACGAGCAGTACTTC
cdr3_aa: CSAVVLGSYEQYF

cdr3_length: 13
j_call: TRBJ1-2
v_call: TRBV9
clone_size: .
d_call: .
cdr3_nt: TGTGCCAGCAGCGTATCCAGGAACTATGGCTACACCTTC
cdr3_aa: CASSVSRNYGYTF

cdr3_length: 18
j_call: TRBJ1-1
v_call: TRBV19
clone_size: few
d_call: TRBD1
cdr3_nt: TGTGCCAGTAGTACACTCCCGGGACAGGGACCCATGAACACTGAAGCTTTCTTT
cdr3_aa: CASSTLPGQGPMNTEAFF

cdr3_length: 14
j_call: TRBJ1-5
v_call: TRBV2
clone_size: .
d_call: .
cdr3_nt: TGTGCCAGCAGTCTTAGGGGTGGGGTTCAGCCCCAGCATTTT
cdr3_aa: CASSLRGGVQPQHF

cdr3_length: 13
j_call: TRBJ2-7
v_call: TRBV20-1
clone_size: few
d_call: .
cdr3_nt: TGCAGTGCTAGTCTTCAGGGACCCTACGAGCAGTACTTC
cdr3_aa: CSASLQGPYEQYF

cdr3_length: 14
j_call: TRBJ1-1
v_call: TRBV7-8
clone_size: few
d_call: .
cdr3_nt: TGTGCCAGCAGCTTAGCGGCAGGGGAGGCTGAAGCTTTCTTT
cdr3_aa: CASSLAAGEAEAFF

cdr3_length: 15
j_call: TRBJ2-7
v_call: TRBV10-3
clone_size: medium-sized
d_call: TRBD1
cdr3_nt: TGTGCCATCAGTGAGTACGGGACAGGGGACTACGAGCAGTACTTC
cdr3_aa: CAISEYGTGDYEQYF

cdr3_length: 14
j_call: TRBJ2-3
v_call: TRBV5-1
clone_size: few
d_call: TRBD2
cdr3_nt: TGCGCCAGCAGCTCACGGGGGGGAGTAGATACGCAGTATTTT
cdr3_aa: CASSSRGGVDTQYF

cdr3_length: 15
j_call: TRBJ2-3
v_call: TRBV9
clone_size: once
d_call: .
cdr3_nt: TGTGCCAGCAGCTGGCAGGGAGGAAAGACAGATACGCAGTATTTT
cdr3_aa: CASSWQGGKTDTQYF

cdr3_length: 15
j_call: TRBJ1-3
v_call: TRBV10-3
clone_size: few
d_call: .
cdr3_nt: TGTGCCATCAGTGACCCGGGACTGGGTGGAAACACCATATATTTT
cdr3_aa: CAISDPGLGGNTIYF

cdr3_length: 15
j_call: TRBJ1-3
v_call: TRBV24-1
clone_size: .
d_call: TRBD1
cdr3_nt: TGTGCCACCAGTGATTCAGGGGGGTTTGGAAACACCATATATTTT
cdr3_aa: CATSDSGGFGNTIYF

cdr3_length: 14
j_call: TRBJ1-2
v_call: TRBV27
clone_size: few
d_call: TRBD1
cdr3_nt: TGTGCCAGCAGTTTCTCCAAGACAGGGGTTGGCTACACCTTC
cdr3_aa: CASSFSKTGVGYTF

cdr3_length: 18
j_call: TRBJ1-5
v_call: TRBV15
clone_size: medium-sized
d_call: .
cdr3_nt: TGTGCCACCAGCAGAGATTTAGCGGGGCAGGTTGGTAGTCAGCCCCAGCATTTT
cdr3_aa: CATSRDLAGQVGSQPQHF

cdr3_length: 18
j_call: TRBJ1-1
v_call: TRBV7-9
clone_size: few
d_call: .
cdr3_nt: TGTGCCAGCAGCTTAGCGGTTTTGGGGGGAATAATGAACACTGAAGCTTTCTTT
cdr3_aa: CASSLAVLGGIMNTEAFF

cdr3_length: 20
j_call: TRBJ2-6
v_call: TRBV6-1
clone_size: few
d_call: TRBD1
cdr3_nt: TGTGCCAGCAGTCGTGGGACAGGGATGCTGGTCCCCTCTGGGGCCAACGTCCTGACTTTC
cdr3_aa: CASSRGTGMLVPSGANVLTF

cdr3_length: 16
j_call: TRBJ2-5
v_call: TRBV7-3
clone_size: few
d_call: TRBD2
cdr3_nt: TGTGCCAGCAGCCCAGGACTAGCCGGGTTTCAAGAGACCCAGTACTTC
cdr3_aa: CASSPGLAGFQETQYF

cdr3_length: 16
j_call: TRBJ1-2
v_call: TRBV29-1
clone_size: .
d_call: .
cdr3_nt: TGCAGCCCCTCAGAGCCGATTGACCCCAATCCATATGGCTACACCTTC
cdr3_aa: CSPSEPIDPNPYGYTF